Below are 9 T cell receptor beta chains sequenced from a single sample in a study of T-cell memory formation after mild COVID-19. TCRdb reprocessed the 5' RACE reads via MiXCR and lists one record per CDR3 protein. This table holds 220,000 or so distinct CDR3 sequences, around 8.8% found once. Specimen: PBMCs or a T cell subset sorted from them (not recorded which). These receptors originate from a man younger than 35 who had mild COVID-19 (a few samples of this study predate the infection). Cell type and time point are not known.

CDR3 residues: CASSPVGYGYTF. CDR3 DNA: TGTGCCAGCAGCCCCGTCGGCTATGGCTACACCTTC. The V and J genes are TRBV6-6 and TRBJ1-2; D ambiguous. Trimming took 6 bases from V and 4 from J, leaving 9 bases between them. CDR3 length equals 12 residues. The germline gives CDR1 MNHNY, CDR2 SVGAGI (reference sequence).

The chain links TRBV19 to TRBJ1-5; D might be TRBD1 (6 bases). Germline V lookup: CDR1 LNHDA, CDR2 SQIVND (reference sequence). V was pared by 2 bases and J by 7 bases, with 15 bases between. The CDR3 is made up of 15 amino acids. The CDR3 nucleotides are TGTGCCAGTAGTATACCGAACCCAGGGGTGCAGCCCCAGCATTTT. Amino acids: CASSIPNPGVQPQHF.

This clonotype was observed a few times. This chain links TRBV6-6 with TRBJ1-1; D gene ambiguous. Trimming took off 8 bases at V and 5 bases at J, with 9 bases between the two ends. The CDR3 runs to 11 residues. The V gene's germline CDR1 is MNHNY and CDR2 SVGAGI (reference sequence). CDR3 nucleotides: TGTGCCAGCTACGGGAGTACTGAAGCTTTCTTT. It specifies CASYGSTEAFF.

The V and J genes are TRBV5-1 and TRBJ2-3; D is ambiguous. Germline loops: CDR1 SGHRS, CDR2 YFSETQ. Trimming removed 0 bases from V and 7 bases from J, with 6 bases in between. This CDR3 is built from 12 residues. The CDR3 is CASSLELNTQYF. As DNA, the CDR3 is TGCGCCAGCAGCTTGGAATTGAATACGCAGTATTTT.

The V and J genes are TRBV4-1 and TRBJ1-4; D remains unclear. The CDR3 runs to 15 residues. The germline CDR1 and CDR2 sequences are MGHRA and YSYEKL. Deletions cut 2 bases from V and 8 bases from J, with 15 bases between. In DNA, the CDR3 is TGCGCCAGCAGCCAAAAATACCTCGACCCGGAAAAACTGTTTTTT. Encoded protein: CASSQKYLDPEKLFF.

The V call is TRBV7-2, the J call TRBJ2-3; 7 positions match TRBD1. V gave up 5 bases and J gave up 4 bases; unmatched junction bases: 12. There are 16 residues in the CDR3. Germline assignment: CDR1 SGHTA and CDR2 FQGNSA. This CDR3 is CASSLNRGVPPDTQYF. CDR3 coding DNA: TGTGCCAGCAGCCTAAACAGGGGAGTCCCCCCAGATACGCAGTATTTT.

A few counts support this clonotype. This chain joins TRBV11-2 and TRBJ2-2, with 8 bases matching TRBD2. The CDR3 covers 15 residues. The germline V gene has CDR1 SGHAT and CDR2 FQNNGV. J was trimmed by 5 bases and V by 3 bases; bases with no gene match: 5. The CDR3 DNA follows: TGTGCCAGCAGCTTGGACAGCGGGGGTACCGGGGAGCTGTTTTTT. Its protein is CASSLDSGGTGELFF. Together with reference TRBV11-2 and TRBJ2-2, the CDR3 gives the full variable domain: EAGVAQSPRYKIIEKRQSVAFWCNPISGHATLYWYQQILGQGPKLLIQFQNNGVVDDSQLPKDRFSAERLKGVDSTLKIQPAKLEDSAVYLCASSLDSGGTGELFFGEGSRLTVL.

The CDR3 is CASSPRDRDPEQYF. CDR3 coding DNA: TGCGCCAGCAGCCCCCGGGACAGGGATCCCGAGCAGTACTTC. The rearrangement joins TRBV5-1 to TRBJ2-7; 9 nucleotides line up with TRBD1. The V gene end was trimmed by 4 bases and the J gene end by 6 bases; junction bases not matched to a gene: 8. This CDR3 is 14 amino acids long. In germline, CDR1 is SGHRS, CDR2 YFSETQ.

This chain uses TRBV6-1 with TRBJ1-5, with 7 nucleotides matching TRBD1. V dropped 7 bases and J dropped 1; count of bases not matched to a gene: 4. The CDR3 runs to 14 residues. CDR1 and CDR2 (germline): MNHNS, SASEGT. The CDR3 is CASTGTVSNQPQHF. DNA for the CDR3: TGTGCCAGCACCGGGACAGTGAGCAATCAGCCCCAGCATTTT.